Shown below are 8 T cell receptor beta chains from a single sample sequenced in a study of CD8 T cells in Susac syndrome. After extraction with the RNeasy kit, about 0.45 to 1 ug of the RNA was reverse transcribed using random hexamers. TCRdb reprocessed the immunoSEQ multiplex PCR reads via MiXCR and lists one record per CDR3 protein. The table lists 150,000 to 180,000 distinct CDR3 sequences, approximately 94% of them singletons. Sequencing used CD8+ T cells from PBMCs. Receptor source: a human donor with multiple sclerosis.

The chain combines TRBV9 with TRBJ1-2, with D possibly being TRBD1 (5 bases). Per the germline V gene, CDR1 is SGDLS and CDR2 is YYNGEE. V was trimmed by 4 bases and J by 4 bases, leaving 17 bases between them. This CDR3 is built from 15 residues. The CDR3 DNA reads TGTGCCAGCAGCCCCACTACAGGATCCATCTATGGCTACACCTTC. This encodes CASSPTTGSIYGYTF.

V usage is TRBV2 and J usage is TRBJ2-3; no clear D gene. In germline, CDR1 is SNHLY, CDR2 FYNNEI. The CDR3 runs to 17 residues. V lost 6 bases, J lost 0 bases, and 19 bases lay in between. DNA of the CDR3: TGTGCCAGCAGCTATGCCACTGGATCTGCTAGCACAGATACGCAGTATTTT. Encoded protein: CASSYATGSASTDTQYF.

CDR3 protein: CASSLGPGQVYEQYF. CDR3 DNA sequence: TGTGCCAGCAGCTTAGGGCCAGGGCAGGTCTACGAGCAGTACTTC. The chain is built from TRBV13 and TRBJ2-7; TRBD1 might be the D (5 bases). The CDR3 covers 15 residues. V was clipped by 0 bases and J by 3 bases, with 12 bases between them. Germline V gives CDR1 PRHDT, CDR2 FYEKMQ (reference sequence). Using reference TRBV13 and TRBJ2-7 for the parts outside the CDR3, the full variable domain is AAGVIQSPRHLIKEKRETATLKCYPIPRHDTVYWYQQGPGQDPQFLISFYEKMQSDKGSIPDRFSAQQFSDYHSELNMSSLELGDSALYFCASSLGPGQVYEQYFGPGTRLTVT.

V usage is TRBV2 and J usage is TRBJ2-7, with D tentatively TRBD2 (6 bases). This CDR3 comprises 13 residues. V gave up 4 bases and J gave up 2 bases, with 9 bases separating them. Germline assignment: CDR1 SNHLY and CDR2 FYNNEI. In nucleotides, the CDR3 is TGTGCCAGCAGTGTGGGGGGAACCTACGAGCAGTACTTC. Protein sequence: CASSVGGTYEQYF.

This CDR3 is CASTLPGGANVLTF. CDR3 coding DNA: TGTGCCAGCACCCTACCGGGGGGGGCCAACGTCCTGACTTTC. The J gene is TRBJ2-6, the V gene TRBV7-9; perhaps TRBD2 as D (5 bases). The CDR3 sequence is 14 residues long. Per germline, CDR1 SEHNR and CDR2 FQNEAQ (reference sequence). V was shortened by 7 bases and J by 4 bases, with 11 bases between the two germline ends.

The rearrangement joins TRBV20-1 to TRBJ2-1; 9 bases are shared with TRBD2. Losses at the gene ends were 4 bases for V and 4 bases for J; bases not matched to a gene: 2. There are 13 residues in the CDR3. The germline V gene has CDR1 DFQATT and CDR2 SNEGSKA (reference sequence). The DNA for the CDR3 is TGCAGTGCTACTAGCGGGGATTACAATGAGCAGTTCTTC. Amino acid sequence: CSATSGDYNEQFF.

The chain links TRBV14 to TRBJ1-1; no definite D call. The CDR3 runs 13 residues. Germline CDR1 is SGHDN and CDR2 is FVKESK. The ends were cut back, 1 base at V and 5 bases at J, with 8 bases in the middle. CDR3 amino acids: CASSQGSKTEAFF. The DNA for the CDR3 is TGTGCCAGCAGCCAAGGTTCCAAGACTGAAGCTTTCTTT.

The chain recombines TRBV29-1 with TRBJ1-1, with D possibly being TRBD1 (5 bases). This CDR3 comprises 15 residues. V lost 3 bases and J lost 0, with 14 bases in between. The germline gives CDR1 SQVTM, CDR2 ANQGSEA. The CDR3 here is CSVDGTGSLNTEAFF. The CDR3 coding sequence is TGCAGCGTTGATGGGACGGGAAGCCTGAACACTGAAGCTTTCTTT. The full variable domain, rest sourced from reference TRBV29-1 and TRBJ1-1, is SAVISQKPSRDICQRGTSLTIQCQVDSQVTMMFWYRQQPGQSLTLIATANQGSEATYESGFVIDKFPISRPNLTFSTLTVSNMSPEDSSIYLCSVDGTGSLNTEAFFGQGTRLTVV.